This T cell receptor (beta chain) was recovered during a study of blood T cell repertoires in COVID-19. Measured with immunoSEQ multiplex PCR; TCRdb has only the in-frame clones, and not every one. The sample includes 130,000 or so clones, more than 80% seen only once; the top ten take approximately 4.3%. The CDR3 has 15 residues. The germline V gene has CDR1 LNHDA and CDR2 SQIVND (reference sequence). With 4 bases clipped from V and 10 bases from J, the junction kept 10 bases outside the gene matches. The chain carries TRBV19 and TRBJ1-6; 7 bases match TRBD1. The TCR was taken from a human donor in a cohort sampled during active COVID-19. Sequenced sample: peripheral blood. The CDR3 DNA follows: TGTGCCAGTAGTACTGGACAGGACTTACAATCACCCCTCCACTTT. It is translated as CASSTGQDLQSPLHF.